This TCR beta chain derives from a study of vaccination effects on CD4 cells after COVID-19. As to this clone: What it recognizes is unknown.

Peptide-pool stimulation followed by sequencing identified expanded antigen-specific CD4+ clonotypes in the ViraFEST assay. CD4+ T cell isolation took place after 10 days of culture. No vaccinee had earlier SARS-CoV-2 infection, and nucleocapsid antibodies were negative. Some clones are missing from TCRdb's copy, which holds only in-frame ones; the method was immunoSEQ multiplex PCR. The table lists approximately 30,000 clones, about 70% of them singletons. The CDR3 extends over 17 amino acids. The germline V and J ends were trimmed by 1 base and 3 bases, with 19 bases remaining between them. In germline, CDR1 is SGHTA, CDR2 FQGNSA.

This sample comprised CD4+ T cells from PBMCs cultured with HCoV-NL63 spike peptides, obtained before COVID-19 vaccination. The chain is built from TRBV7-2 and TRBJ2-7; D gene ambiguous. The TCR sequence derives from a human donor who received a COVID-19 vaccine. CDR3 sequence: CASSLVGLGSPFYEQYF. The CDR3, as DNA: TGTGCCAGCAGCTTAGTCGGTCTGGGGTCCCCGTTCTACGAGCAGTACTTC.